Sequencing of this T cell receptor beta chain was carried out in a study of cytomegalovirus exposure and HLA in healthy donors. Study-level points and caveats: Cytomegalovirus status was reportedly diagnosed by the classifier with high specificity and sensitivity. A later analysis appeared to link common viral pathogens to several of the most significant clusters. Fewer N-insertions than the approximately 680-donor mean were reportedly shown by an Asian-associated ancestry cluster in a later analysis.

This CDR3 has 15 residues. In nominal health when sampled, donors likely had unrecorded immune exposures nonetheless. The study ran its PCR with 60 Vbeta and 13 Jbeta primers. Sequenced by immunoSEQ multiplex PCR; TCRdb stores in-frame clones only, minus some. The profile shows about 7,200 clones, 45% to 60% of them singletons. Points on this clone: Its antigen is not known.

The sample comprised PBMCs. The clonotype was recovered from a man aged 25 to 45 in good health and CMV-seropositive. This chain links TRBV1 with TRBJ2-3; TRBD1 is the table's D call and was not checked against the DNA. TRBV1 is given as a pseudogene. The CDR3, as DNA: TGCACCAGCAGCCACCGACAGGGGGACACAGATACGCAGTATTTT. Translating gives CTSSHRQGDTDTQYF.